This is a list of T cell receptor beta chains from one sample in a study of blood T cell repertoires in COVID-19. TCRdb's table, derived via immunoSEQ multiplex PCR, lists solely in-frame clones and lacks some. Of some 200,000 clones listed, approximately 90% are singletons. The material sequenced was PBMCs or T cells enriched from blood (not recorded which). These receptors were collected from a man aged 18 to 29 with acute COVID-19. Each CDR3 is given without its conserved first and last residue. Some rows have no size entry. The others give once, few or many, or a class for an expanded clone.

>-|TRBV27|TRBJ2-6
ASSSQGAGANVLT
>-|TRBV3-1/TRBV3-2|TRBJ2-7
ASSQESGISYEQY
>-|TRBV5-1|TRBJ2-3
ASSPGTDTDTQY
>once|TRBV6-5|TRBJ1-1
ASSYPRGSATEAF
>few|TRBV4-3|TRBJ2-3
ASSRWLTDNTQY
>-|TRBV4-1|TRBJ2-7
ASSPTSDEQY
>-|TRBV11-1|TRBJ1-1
ASSPGGGRMNTEAF
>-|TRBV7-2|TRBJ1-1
ASSFRFAEEPNTEAF
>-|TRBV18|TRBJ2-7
ASSPGTGGYEQY
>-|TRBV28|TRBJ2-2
ASRPDRTNTGELF
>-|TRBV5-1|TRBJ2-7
ASSSLEGSEQY
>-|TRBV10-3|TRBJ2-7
AINRDRGHYEQY
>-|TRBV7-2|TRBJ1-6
ASSFGTGSPLH
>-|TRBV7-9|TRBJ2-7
ASSFPRGASGSYEQY
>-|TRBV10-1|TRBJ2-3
ASSQGVATDTQY
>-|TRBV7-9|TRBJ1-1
ASSLEEGRTEAF
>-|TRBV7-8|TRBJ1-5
ASSPPRDRGSNQPQH
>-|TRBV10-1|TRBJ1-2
ASSPGPNYGYT
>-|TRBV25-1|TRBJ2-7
ASSDPGTSGYEQY
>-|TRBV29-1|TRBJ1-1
SVNTVRVNTEAF
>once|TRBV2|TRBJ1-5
ASSERGQGVGQPQH
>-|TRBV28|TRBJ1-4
ASIKRGSAFEKLF
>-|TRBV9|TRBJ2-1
ASGRSGYNEQF
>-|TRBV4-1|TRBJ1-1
ASSQTKTGPGGWGTEAF
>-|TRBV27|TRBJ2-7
ASSFVGGSYEQY
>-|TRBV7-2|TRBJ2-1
ASSLLGSTYNEQF
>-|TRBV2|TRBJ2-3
ASTGTDGADTQY
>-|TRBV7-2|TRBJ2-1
ASSYSARGGPYNEQF
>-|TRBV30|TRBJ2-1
AWSPASGNNEQF
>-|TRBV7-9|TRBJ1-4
ASSPTEGGDKEKLF
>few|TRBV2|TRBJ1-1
ASSGAGNTEAF
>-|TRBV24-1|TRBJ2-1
ATSDPSGRGGNEQF
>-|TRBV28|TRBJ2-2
ASCTSGTGNTGELF
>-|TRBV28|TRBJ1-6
ASSFGPAQVPTNNSPLH
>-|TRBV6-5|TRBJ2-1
ASSKEGPTYNEQF
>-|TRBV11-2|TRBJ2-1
ASSSIGTRPPNEQF
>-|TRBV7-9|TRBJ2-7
ASSPRDSLYEQY
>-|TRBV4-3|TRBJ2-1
ASSQGLAVSYNEQF
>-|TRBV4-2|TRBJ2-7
ASSPGLSSYEQY
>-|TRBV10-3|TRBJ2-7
AISGRTGGLYEQY